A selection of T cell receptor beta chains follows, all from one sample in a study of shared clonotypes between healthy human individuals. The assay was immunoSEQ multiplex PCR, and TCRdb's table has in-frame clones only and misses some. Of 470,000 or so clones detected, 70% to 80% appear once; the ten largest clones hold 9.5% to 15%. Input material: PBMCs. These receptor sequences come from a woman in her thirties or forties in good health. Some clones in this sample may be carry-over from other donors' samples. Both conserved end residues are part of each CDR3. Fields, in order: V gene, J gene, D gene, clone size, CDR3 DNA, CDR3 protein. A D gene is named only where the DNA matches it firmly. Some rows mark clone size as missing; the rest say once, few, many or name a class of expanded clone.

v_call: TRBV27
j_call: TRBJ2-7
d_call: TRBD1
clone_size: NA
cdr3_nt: TGTGCCAGCAGTACAGGGGCCGCCTACGAGCAGTACTTC
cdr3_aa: CASSTGAAYEQYF

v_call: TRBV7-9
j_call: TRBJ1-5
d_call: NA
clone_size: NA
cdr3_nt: TGTGCCAGCAGCTTTATCGGGCCAAATCAGCCCCAGCATTTT
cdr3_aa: CASSFIGPNQPQHF

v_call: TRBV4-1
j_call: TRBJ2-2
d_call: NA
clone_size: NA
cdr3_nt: TGCGCCAGCAGCCAAGTAGTGAGCACCGGGGAGCTGTTTTTT
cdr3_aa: CASSQVVSTGELFF

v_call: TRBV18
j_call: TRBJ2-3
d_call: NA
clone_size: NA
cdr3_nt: TGTGCCAGCTCACCCAATTTTCCCGGGACACCACTCAGCACAGATACGCAGTATTTT
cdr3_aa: CASSPNFPGTPLSTDTQYF

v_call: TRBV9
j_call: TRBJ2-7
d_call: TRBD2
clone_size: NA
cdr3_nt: TGTGCCAGCAGCGCCACTAGCGGAGGTACTTCCTACGAGCAGTACTTC
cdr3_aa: CASSATSGGTSYEQYF

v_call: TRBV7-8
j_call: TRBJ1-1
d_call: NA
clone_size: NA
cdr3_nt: TGTGCCAGCAGCTTAGGCCTAACAGGGGAAGCTTTCTTT
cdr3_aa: CASSLGLTGEAFF

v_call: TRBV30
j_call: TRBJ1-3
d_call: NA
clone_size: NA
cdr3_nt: TGTGCCTGGAGTGTACTGGGACCGATGAGAAACACCATATATTTT
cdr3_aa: CAWSVLGPMRNTIYF

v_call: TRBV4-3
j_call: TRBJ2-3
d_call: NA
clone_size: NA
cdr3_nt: TGCGCCAGCAGCTCCCGGGGGCGTTTGGGTCAGTATTTT
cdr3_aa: CASSSRGRLGQYF

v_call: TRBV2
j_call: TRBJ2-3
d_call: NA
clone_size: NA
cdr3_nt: TGTGCCAGCAGATGGACAGTGGCGGACACAGATACGCAGTATTTT
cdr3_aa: CASRWTVADTDTQYF

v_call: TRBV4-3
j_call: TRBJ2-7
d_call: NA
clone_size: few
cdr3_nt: TGCGCCAGCAGCTACCGATTGGGGGGCAACGAGCAGTACTTC
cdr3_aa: CASSYRLGGNEQYF

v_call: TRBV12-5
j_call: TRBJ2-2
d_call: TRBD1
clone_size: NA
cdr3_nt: TGTGCTAGTGGAGACAGGGGCGACACCGGGGAGCTGTTTTTT
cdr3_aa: CASGDRGDTGELFF

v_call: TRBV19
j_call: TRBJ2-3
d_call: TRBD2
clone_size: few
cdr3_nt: TGTGCCAGTACCACAAGACTAGCGGGAGAAGGTGGTACGCAGTATTTT
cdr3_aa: CASTTRLAGEGGTQYF

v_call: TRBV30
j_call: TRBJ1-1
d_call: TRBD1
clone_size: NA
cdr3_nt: TGTGCCTGGAGTGAGGACAGGGCTGAAGCTTTCTTT
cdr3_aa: CAWSEDRAEAFF

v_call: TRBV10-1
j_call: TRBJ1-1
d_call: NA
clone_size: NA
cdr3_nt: TGCGCCAGAGACACTCACACGAACAGAATGAACACTGAAGCTTTCTTT
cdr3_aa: CARDTHTNRMNTEAFF

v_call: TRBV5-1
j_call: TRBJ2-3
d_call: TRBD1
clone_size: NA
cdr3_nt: TGCGCCAGCAGCTTGACCGCCGGGACAGGGCCAGATACGCAGTATTTT
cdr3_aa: CASSLTAGTGPDTQYF

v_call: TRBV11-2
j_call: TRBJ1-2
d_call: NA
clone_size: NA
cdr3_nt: TGTGCCAGCAGCTTAGCAGGATTCGGTGGCTACACCTTC
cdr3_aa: CASSLAGFGGYTF

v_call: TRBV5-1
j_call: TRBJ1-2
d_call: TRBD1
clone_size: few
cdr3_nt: TGCGCCAGCAGCTTCCAAGGACAGGCCGATTATGGCTACACCTTC
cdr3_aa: CASSFQGQADYGYTF

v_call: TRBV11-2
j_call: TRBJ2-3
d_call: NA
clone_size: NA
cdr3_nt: TGTGCCAGCAGCCTATCCCTTTTCGATACGCAGTATTTT
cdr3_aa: CASSLSLFDTQYF

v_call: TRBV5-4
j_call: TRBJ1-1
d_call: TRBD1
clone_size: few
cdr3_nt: TGTGCCAGCACCTCATCGACAGGGCCCACTGAAGCTTTCTTT
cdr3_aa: CASTSSTGPTEAFF

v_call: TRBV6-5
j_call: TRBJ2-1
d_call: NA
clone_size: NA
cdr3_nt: TGTGCCAGCAGTTACTCCCCCCGGGGCTCCTACAATGAGCAGTTCTTC
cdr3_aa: CASSYSPRGSYNEQFF

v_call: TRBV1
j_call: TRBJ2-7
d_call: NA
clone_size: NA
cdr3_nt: TGCACCAGCAGCCCGGATCCGGGACAGGAGTCCTACGAGCAGTACTTC
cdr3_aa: CTSSPDPGQESYEQYF

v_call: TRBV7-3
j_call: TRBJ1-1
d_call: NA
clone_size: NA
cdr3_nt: TGTGCCAGCAGCTTTGGCGGGAACACTGAAGCTTTCTTT
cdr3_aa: CASSFGGNTEAFF

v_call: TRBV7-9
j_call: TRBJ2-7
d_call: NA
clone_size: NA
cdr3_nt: TGTGCCAGCAACGGACAGTCCTACGAGCAGTACTTC
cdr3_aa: CASNGQSYEQYF

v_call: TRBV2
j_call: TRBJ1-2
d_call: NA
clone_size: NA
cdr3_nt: TGTGCCAGCAGTCCTAGGTATGGCTACACCTTC
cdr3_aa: CASSPRYGYTF

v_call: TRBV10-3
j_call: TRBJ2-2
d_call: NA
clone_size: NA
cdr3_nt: TGTGCCATCAGTGGGGGCGGGGAGCTGTTTTTT
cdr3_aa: CAISGGGELFF

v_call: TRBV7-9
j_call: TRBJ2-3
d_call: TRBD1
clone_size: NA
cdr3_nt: TGTGCCAGCGCTAGAGGGGGCCTAGCCACAGATACGCAGTATTTT
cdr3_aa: CASARGGLATDTQYF

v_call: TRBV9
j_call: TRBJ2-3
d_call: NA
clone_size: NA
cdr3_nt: TGTGCCAGCAGCGTAGTGGGGGAAGCAGATACGCAGTATTTT
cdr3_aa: CASSVVGEADTQYF

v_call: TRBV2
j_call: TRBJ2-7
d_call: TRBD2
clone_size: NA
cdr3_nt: TGTGCCAGCAGTGAAAAATCTAGCGGGAGGAGGGAGCAGTACTTC
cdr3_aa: CASSEKSSGRREQYF

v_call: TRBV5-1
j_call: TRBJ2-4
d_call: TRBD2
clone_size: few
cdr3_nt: TGCGCCAGCAGCTTGTTAGGACTAGCGGGAGAGGTCAAAAACATTCAGTACTTC
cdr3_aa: CASSLLGLAGEVKNIQYF

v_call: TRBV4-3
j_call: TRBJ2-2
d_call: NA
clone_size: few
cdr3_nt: TGCGCCAGCAGCCAAGAACGGGGGCCCCACGGGGAGCTGTTTTTT
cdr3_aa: CASSQERGPHGELFF

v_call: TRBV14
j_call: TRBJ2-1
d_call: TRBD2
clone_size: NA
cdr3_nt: TGTGCCAGCAGGGATAGCGGGAGTACCTACAATGAGCAGTTCTTC
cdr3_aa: CASRDSGSTYNEQFF

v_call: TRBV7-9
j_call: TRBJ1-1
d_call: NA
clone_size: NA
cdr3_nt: TGTGCCAGCAGCTCGAGCGACAGACCGAACACTGAAGCTTTCTTT
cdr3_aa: CASSSSDRPNTEAFF

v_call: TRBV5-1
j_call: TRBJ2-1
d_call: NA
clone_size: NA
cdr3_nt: TGCGCCAGCAGCTTGCGGACTAGCTCAGGGGGCAATGAGCAGTTCTTC
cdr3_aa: CASSLRTSSGGNEQFF

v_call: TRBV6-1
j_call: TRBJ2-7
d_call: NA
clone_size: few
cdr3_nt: TGTGCCAGCAGTGAACTGGCAGGGGTACCTTCCGAGCAGTACTTC
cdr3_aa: CASSELAGVPSEQYF

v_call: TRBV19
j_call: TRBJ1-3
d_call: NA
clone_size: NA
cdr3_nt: TGTGCCAGCCAATCCGGGACAAGACAGGACACCATATATTTT
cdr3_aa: CASQSGTRQDTIYF

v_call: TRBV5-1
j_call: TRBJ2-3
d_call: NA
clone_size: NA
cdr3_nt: TGCGCCAGCAGCTTGCGACAGGGAGGAACAGATACGCAGTATTTT
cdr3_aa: CASSLRQGGTDTQYF

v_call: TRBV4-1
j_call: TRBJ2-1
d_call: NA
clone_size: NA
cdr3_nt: TGCGCCAGCAGCCAAGTGGGGGAAGGCTCCTACAATGAGCAGTTCTTC
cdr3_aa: CASSQVGEGSYNEQFF

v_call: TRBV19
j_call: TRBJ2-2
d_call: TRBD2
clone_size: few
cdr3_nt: TGTGCCAGTACCAAAGCGGGAGACCGCACCGGGGAGCTGTTTTTT
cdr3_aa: CASTKAGDRTGELFF

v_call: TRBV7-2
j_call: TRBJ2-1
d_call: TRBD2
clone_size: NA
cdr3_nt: TGTGCCAGCAGCTTAGCCCGGCTAGCGGGAGCGGGGGAGCAGTTCTTC
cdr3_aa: CASSLARLAGAGEQFF

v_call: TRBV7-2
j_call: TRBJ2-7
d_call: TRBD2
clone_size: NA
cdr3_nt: TGTGCCAGCAGCTTAGTAGGGGGGCTAGCGGGAGAAGTCTACGAGCAGTACTTC
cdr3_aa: CASSLVGGLAGEVYEQYF

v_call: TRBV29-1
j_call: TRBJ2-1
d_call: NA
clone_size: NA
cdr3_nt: TGCAGCGTAACATGGTCCTACAATGAGCAGTTCTTC
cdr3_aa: CSVTWSYNEQFF

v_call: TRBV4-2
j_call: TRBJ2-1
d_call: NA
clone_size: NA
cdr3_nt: TGTGCCAGCAGCCAAGATATAGGTGTACCGTCCTACAATGAGCAGTTCTTC
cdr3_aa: CASSQDIGVPSYNEQFF

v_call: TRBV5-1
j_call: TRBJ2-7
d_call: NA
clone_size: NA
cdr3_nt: TGCGCCAGCAGCTTGCACCCAGGGGTTGACGAGCAGTACTTC
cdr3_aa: CASSLHPGVDEQYF

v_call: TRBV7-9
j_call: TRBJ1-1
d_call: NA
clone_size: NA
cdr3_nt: TGTGCCAGCAGCCCGCGACTGAGGAACACTGAAGCTTTCTTT
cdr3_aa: CASSPRLRNTEAFF

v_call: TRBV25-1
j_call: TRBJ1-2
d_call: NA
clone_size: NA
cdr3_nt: TGTGCCAGCAGTGAAGCCATGGAAGGTGGCTACACCTTC
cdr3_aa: CASSEAMEGGYTF

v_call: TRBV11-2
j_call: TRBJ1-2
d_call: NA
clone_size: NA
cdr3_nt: TGTGCCAGCAGCTTAGCAGGGGTGCAGAGTGGCTACACCTTC
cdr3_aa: CASSLAGVQSGYTF

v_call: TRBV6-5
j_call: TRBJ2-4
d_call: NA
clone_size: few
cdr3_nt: NA
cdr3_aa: CASSSSGRGIQYF

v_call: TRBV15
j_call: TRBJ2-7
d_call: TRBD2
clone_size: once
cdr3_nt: TGTGCCACCAAGCGGGAGGACGAACTACCCCTGTACTTC
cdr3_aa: CATKREDELPLYF